The TCR beta chain described here comes from a study of shared clonotypes between healthy human individuals. About the research overall: Donors consisted of a couple of women and a few men between 18 and 49. There were three CD4 naive, three CD4 memory, two CD8 naive and one CD8 memory plates per donor. Study-level findings and limits: Tissues were not sampled, only blood, and their repertoires likely differ.

This clone was seen a handful of times. The antigen is unknown. Data came from immunoSEQ multiplex PCR; TCRdb stores just in-frame clones and leaves some out. The table has 150,000 to 200,000 clones, approximately 61% seen once. Germline V gene sequence: CDR1 MRHNA, CDR2 SNTAGT. The length of the CDR3 is 20 residues. With V trimmed by 2 bases and J by 1 base, 15 bases remained unmatched. Free of recent acute infections or vaccinations, the donors were healthy HIV-negative adults. The sequencing sample was made of memory CD4+ T cells sorted from blood. Subset in this sample: CD45RA-negative fraction. This TCR was sampled from a young man in good health. The rearrangement uses TRBV6-4 and TRBJ1-1, with 11 bases lining up with TRBD1. In DNA form, the CDR3 reads TGTGCCAGCAGTGACATGGACAGGGGGCAGATGTGTATGTGGAACACTGAAGCTTTCTTT. The encoded protein is CASSDMDRGQMCMWNTEAFF.